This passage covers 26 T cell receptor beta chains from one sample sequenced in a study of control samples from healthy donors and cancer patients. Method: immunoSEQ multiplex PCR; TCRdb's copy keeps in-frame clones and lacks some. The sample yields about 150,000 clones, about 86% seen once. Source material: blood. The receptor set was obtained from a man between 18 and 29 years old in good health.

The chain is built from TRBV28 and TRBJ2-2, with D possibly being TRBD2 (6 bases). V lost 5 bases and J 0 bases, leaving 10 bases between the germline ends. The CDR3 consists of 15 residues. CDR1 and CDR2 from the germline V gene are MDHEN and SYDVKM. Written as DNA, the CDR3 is TGTGCCAGCAGTCCCGGCGGGACGAACACCGGGGAGCTGTTTTTT. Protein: CASSPGGTNTGELFF.

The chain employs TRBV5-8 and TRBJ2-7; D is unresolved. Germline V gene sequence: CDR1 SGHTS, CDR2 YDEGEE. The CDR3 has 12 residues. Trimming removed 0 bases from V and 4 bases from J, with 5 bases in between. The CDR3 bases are TGTGCCAGCAGCTTGGAATTGTACGAGCAGTACTTC. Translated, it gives CASSLELYEQYF.

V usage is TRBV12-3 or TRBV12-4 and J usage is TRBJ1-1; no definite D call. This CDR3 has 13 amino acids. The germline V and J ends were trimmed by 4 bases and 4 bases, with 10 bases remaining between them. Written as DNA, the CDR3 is TGTGCCAGCAGTTACGGACCTATCACTGAAGCTTTCTTT. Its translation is CASSYGPITEAFF.

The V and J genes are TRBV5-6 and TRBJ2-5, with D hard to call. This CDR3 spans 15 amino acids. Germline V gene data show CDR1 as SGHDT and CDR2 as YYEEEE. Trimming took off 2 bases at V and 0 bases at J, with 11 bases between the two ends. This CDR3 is CASSLKAAYQETQYF. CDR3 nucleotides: TGTGCCAGCAGCTTAAAGGCAGCGTACCAAGAGACCCAGTACTTC.

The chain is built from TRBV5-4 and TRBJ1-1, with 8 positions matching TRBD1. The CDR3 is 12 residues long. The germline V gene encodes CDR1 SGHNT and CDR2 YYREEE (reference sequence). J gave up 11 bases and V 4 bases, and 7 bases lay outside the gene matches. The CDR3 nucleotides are TGTGCCAGCAGCCTCAGGGGGCGCCGGGCTTTCTTT. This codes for CASSLRGRRAFF.

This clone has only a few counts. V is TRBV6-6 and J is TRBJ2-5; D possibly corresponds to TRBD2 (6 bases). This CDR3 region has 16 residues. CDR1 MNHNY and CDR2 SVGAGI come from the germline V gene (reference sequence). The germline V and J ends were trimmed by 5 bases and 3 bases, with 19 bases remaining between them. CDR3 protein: CASSRGAGMLEETQYF. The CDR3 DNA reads TGTGCCAGCAGTCGAGGGGCGGGGATGCTAGAAGAGACCCAGTACTTC.

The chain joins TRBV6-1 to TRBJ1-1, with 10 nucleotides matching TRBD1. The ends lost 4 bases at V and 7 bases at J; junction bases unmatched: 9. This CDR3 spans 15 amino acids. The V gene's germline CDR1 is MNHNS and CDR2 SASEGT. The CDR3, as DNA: TGTGCCAGCAGTGGCTATAACCGGGACAGGGGTGAAGCTTTCTTT. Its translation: CASSGYNRDRGEAFF.

The CDR3 region is CASSWGTGQETQYF. The CDR3 DNA is TGTGCCAGCAGCTGGGGGACAGGGCAGGAGACCCAGTACTTC. The chain uses TRBV5-4 and TRBJ2-5; 9 bases agree with TRBD1. Trimming at V came to 3 bases and at J to 5 bases, leaving 5 bases not matched to a gene. The germline V gene has CDR1 SGHNT and CDR2 YYREEE (reference sequence). The CDR3 is made up of 14 amino acids.

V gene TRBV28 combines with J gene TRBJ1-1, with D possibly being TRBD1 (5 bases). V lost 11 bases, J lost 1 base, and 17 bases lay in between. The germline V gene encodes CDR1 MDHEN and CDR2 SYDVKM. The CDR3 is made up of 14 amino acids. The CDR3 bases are TGTGCCGTAGGCCAGGGCTATTGGAACACTGAAGCTTTCTTT. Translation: CAVGQGYWNTEAFF.

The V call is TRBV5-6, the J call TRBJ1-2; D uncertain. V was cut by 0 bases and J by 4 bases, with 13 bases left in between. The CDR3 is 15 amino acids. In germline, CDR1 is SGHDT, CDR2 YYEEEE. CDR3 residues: CASSLGGEGGYGYTF. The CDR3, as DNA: TGTGCCAGCAGCTTGGGCGGAGAGGGTGGCTATGGCTACACCTTC.

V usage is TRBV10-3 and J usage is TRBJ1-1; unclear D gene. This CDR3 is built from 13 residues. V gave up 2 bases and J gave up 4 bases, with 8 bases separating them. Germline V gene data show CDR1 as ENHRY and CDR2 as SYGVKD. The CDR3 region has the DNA TGTGCCATCAGTGAGATAGGCGTCACTGAAGCTTTCTTT. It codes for CAISEIGVTEAFF.

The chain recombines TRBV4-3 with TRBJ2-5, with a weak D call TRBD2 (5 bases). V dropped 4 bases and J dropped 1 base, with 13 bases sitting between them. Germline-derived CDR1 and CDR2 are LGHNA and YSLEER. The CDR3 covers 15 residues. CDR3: CASSRIVGSQETQYF. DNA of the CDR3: TGCGCCAGCAGCCGAATCGTGGGGAGCCAAGAGACCCAGTACTTC.

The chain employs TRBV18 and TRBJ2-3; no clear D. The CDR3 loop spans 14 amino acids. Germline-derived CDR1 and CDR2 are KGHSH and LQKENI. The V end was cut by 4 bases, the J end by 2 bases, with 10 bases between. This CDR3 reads CASSLRDSTDTQYF. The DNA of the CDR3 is TGTGCCAGCTCACTAAGGGATTCCACAGATACGCAGTATTTT.

The CDR3 coding sequence is TGCGCCAGCAGCCCTGATAATGTGGGGGTTGGCTTCTTC. It is translated as CASSPDNVGVGFF. This sequence joins TRBV5-1 and TRBJ2-1; D assignment may be TRBD1 or TRBD2 (5 bases each). The germline gives CDR1 SGHRS, CDR2 YFSETQ. Trimming took 4 bases from V and 16 from J, leaving 21 bases between them. This CDR3 is 13 amino acids long. The full variable domain, in which reference TRBV5-1 and TRBJ2-1 provide the parts outside the CDR3, is KAGVTQTPRYLIKTRGQQVTLSCSPISGHRSVSWYQQTPGQGLQFLFEYFSETQRNKGNFPGRFSGRQFSNSRSEMNVSTLELGDSALYLCASSPDNVGVGFFGPGTRLTVL.

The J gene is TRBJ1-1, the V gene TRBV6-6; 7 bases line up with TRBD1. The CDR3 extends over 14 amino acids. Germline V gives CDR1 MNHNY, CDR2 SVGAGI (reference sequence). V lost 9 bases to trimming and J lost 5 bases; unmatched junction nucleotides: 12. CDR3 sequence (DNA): TGTGCCAGTATAACAGGGGTCGGTTTGACTGAAGCTTTCTTT. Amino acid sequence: CASITGVGLTEAFF.

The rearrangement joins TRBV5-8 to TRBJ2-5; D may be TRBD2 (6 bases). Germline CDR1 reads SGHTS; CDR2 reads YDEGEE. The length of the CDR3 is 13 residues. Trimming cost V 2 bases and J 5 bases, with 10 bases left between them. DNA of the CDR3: TGTGCCAGCAGCTTCCCAGGAGGGGAGACCCAGTACTTC. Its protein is CASSFPGGETQYF.

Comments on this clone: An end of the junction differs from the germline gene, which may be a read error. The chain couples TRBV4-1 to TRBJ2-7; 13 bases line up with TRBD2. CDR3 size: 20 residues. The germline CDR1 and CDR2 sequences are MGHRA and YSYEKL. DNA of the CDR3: TGCGCCAGCAGCCCGTATCCTGGACTAGCGGGAGCTGGGGCCTCCAACGAGCAGTACTTC. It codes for CASSPYPGLAGAGASNEQYF.

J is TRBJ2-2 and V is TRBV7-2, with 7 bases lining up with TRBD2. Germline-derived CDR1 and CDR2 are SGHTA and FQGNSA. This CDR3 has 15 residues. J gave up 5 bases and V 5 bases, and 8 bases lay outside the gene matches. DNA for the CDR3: TGTGCCAGCAGCCGGGGACTATCGGGAACCGGGGAGCTGTTTTTT. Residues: CASSRGLSGTGELFF.

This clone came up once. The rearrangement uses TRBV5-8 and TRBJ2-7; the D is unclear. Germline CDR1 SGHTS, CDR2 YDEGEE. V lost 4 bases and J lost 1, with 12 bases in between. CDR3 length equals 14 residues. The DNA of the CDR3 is TGTGCCAGCAGCCACCTTCTGGGTTCCTACGAGCAGTACTTC. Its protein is CASSHLLGSYEQYF. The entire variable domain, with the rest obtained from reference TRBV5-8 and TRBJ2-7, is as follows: EAGVTQSPTHLIKTRGQQATLRCSPISGHTSVYWYQQALGLGLQFLLWYDEGEERNRGNFPPRFSGRQFPNYSSELNVNALELEDSALYLCASSHLLGSYEQYFGPGTRLTVT.

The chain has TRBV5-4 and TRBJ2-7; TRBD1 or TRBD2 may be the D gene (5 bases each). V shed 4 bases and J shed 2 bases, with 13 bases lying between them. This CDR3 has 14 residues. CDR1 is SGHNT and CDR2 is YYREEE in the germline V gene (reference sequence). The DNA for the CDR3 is TGTGCCAGCAGCCAGGACGGGGCCGCCTACGAGCAGTACTTC. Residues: CASSQDGAAYEQYF.

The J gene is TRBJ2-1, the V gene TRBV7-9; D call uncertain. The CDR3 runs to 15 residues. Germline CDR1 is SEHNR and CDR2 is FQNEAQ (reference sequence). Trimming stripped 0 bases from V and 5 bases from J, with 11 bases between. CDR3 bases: TGTGCCAGCAGCTTAGCTGGCAGTACTAACAATGAGCAGTTCTTC. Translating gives CASSLAGSTNNEQFF. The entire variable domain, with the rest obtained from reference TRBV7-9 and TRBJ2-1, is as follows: DTGVSQNPRHKITKRGQNVTFRCDPISEHNRLYWYRQTLGQGPEFLTYFQNEAQLEKSRLLSDRFSAERPKGSFSTLEIQRTEQGDSAMYLCASSLAGSTNNEQFFGPGTRLTVL.

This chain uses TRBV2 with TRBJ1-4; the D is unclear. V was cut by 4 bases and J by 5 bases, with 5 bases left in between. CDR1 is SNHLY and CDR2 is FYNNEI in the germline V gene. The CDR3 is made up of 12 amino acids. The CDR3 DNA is TGTGCCAGCAGTGCAGAGAATGAAAAACTGTTTTTT. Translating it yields CASSAENEKLFF. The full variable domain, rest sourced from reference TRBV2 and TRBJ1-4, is EPEVTQTPSHQVTQMGQEVILRCVPISNHLYFYWYRQILGQKVEFLVSFYNNEISEKSEIFDDQFSVERPDGSNFTLKIRSTKLEDSAMYFCASSAENEKLFFGSGTQLSVL.

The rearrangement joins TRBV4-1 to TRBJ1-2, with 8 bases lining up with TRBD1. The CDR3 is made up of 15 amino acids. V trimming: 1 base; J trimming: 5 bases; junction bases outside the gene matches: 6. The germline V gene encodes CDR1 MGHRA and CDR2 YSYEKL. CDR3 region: CASSQGQGFRYGYTF. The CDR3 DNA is TGCGCCAGCAGCCAAGGACAGGGGTTCAGGTATGGCTACACCTTC.

The DNA for the CDR3 is TGCAGCGTTGAAGATGGGTGGGGAATAGGGAGTGAAGCTTTCTTT. The encoded protein is CSVEDGWGIGSEAFF. The chain recombines TRBV29-1 with TRBJ1-1; D call uncertain. CDR3 length: 15 amino acids. CDR1 and CDR2 from the germline V gene are SQVTM and ANQGSEA. Trimming took 0 bases from V and 7 from J, leaving 18 bases between them.

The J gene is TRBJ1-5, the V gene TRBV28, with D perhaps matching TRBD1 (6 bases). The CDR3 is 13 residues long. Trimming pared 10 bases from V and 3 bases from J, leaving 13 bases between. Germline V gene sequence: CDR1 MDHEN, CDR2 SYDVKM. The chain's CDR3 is CAIGQTFNQPQHF. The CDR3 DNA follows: TGTGCCATCGGACAGACCTTCAATCAGCCCCAGCATTTT.

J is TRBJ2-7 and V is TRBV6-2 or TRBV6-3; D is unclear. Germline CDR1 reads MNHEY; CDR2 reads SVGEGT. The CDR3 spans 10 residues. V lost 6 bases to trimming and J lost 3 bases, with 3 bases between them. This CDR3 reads CASSNYEQYF. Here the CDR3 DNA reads TGTGCCAGCAGCAACTACGAGCAGTACTTC.